This TCR beta chain came from a study of cytomegalovirus exposure and HLA in healthy donors. This clone was recorded a few times. 13 Jbeta primers and 60 Vbeta primers were used for the PCR. Sequenced by immunoSEQ multiplex PCR; TCRdb stores in-frame clones only, minus some. This table has some 110,000 clones, 79% appearing once. The germline V gene has CDR1 SGHRS and CDR2 YFSETQ. The CDR3 loop spans 15 amino acids. V shed 5 bases and J 5 bases; nucleotides not matched to a gene: 11. The TCR was taken from a young woman in good health and CMV-seropositive. The rearrangement joins TRBV5-1 to TRBJ1-1; 8 bases agree with TRBD1. Sequencing used PBMCs. The CDR3 spells CASSPRTGWRTEAFF. The CDR3 DNA reads TGCGCCAGCAGTCCAAGGACAGGGTGGAGGACTGAAGCTTTCTTT.